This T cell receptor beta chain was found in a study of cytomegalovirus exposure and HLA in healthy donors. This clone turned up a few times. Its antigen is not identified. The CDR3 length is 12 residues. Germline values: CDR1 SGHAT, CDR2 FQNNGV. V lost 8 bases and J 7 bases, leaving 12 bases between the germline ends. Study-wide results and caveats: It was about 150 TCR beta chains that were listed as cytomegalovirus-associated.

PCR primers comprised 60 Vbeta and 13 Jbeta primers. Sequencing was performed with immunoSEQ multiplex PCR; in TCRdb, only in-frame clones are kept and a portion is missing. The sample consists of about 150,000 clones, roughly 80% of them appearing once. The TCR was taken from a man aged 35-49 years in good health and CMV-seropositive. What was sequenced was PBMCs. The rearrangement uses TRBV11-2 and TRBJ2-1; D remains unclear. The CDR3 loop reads CASGALRNEQFF. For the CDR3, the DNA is TGTGCCAGCGGAGCCCTGCGTAATGAGCAGTTCTTC.